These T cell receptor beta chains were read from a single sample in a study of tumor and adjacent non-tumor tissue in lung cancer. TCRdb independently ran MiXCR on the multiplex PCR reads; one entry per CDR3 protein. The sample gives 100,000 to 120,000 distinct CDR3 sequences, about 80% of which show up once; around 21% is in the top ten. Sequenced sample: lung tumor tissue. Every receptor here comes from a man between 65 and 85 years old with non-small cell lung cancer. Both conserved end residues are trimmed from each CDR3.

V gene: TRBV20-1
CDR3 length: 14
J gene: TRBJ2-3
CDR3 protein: SVETGTRAYADTQY

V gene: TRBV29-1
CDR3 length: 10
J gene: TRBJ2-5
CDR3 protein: GVQGLPTYTY

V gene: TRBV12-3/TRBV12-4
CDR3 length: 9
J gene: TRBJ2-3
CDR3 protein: TSSFRGTQS

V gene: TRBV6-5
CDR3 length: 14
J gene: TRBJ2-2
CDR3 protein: ASSYSADQNTGEPF

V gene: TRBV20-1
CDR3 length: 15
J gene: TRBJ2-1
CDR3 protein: SARDPSGGAGWDEQF

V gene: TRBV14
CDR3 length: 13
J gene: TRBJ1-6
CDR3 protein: ASSLEGSVGSLLH

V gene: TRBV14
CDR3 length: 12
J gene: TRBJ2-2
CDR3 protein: ASSQRGKDGELF

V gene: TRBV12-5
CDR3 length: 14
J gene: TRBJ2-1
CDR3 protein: ASGLTSEGIYNEQF

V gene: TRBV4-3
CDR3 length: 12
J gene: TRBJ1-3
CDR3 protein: ASSQGVPADTIY

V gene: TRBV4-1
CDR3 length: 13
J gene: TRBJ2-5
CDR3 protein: ASSTGRRSQETKY

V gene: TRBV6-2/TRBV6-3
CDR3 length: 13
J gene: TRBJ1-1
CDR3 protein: ASRPYVGQRREAF

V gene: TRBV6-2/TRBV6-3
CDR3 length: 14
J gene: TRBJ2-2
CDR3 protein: ANTPRTSGGLRELF

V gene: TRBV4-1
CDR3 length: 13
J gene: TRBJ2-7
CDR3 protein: ASSRGTGMASEQY

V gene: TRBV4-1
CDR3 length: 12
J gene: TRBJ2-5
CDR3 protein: ARSQQWGHETQY

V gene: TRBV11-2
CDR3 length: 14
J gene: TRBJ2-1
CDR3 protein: ASSLVGGKIYNGQF

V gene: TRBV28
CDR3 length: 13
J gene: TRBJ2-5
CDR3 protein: ASSTFQDAEETQY